Following are 19 T cell receptor beta chains from one sample sequenced in a study of read filtering for tumor transcriptome and immune sequencing. Molecular barcoded adaptors covering alpha/delta and beta/gamma chains were used on roughly 400 ng RNA. Using its own MiXCR run on the reads, TCRdb lists one record per CDR3 protein. The repertoire holds some 22,000 distinct CDR3 sequences, with 12% to 15% as singletons. Material: a population of CD138-negative cells sorted from bone marrow. The receptors here all came from a donor at least 40 years old with multiple myeloma.

This clonotype was found many times. This clone may be a read error of a much larger clone one base away. The rearrangement joins TRBV29-1 to TRBJ2-1; 10 bases are a match to TRBD2. The germline gives CDR1 SQVTM, CDR2 ANQGSEA. The CDR3 sequence is 14 residues long. The CDR3 loop is CSAVLAGRPNGQFF. CDR3 coding DNA: TGCAGCGCGGTACTAGCGGGAAGACCTAATGGGCAGTTCTTC.

This clonotype appeared many times. The chain links TRBV5-1 to TRBJ2-1, with a weak D call TRBD2 (6 bases). In germline, CDR1 is SGHRS, CDR2 YFSETQ. The CDR3 is 17 residues long. V gave up 4 bases and J gave up 4 bases, with 21 bases separating them. The CDR3 reads CASSTILSGYQYNEQFF. CDR3 in DNA: TGCGCCAGCAGCACCATACTTAGCGGTTACCAATACAATGAGCAGTTCTTC.

The V gene is TRBV5-1, the J gene TRBJ2-3, with no clear D. Germline loops: CDR1 SGHRS, CDR2 YFSETQ. The CDR3 is 15 amino acids. Trimming shortened V by 0 bases and J by 6 bases, and 14 bases separated the two germline ends. CDR3: CASSLEVRLTDTQYF. The CDR3, as DNA: TGCGCCAGCAGCTTGGAGGTCAGGTTGACGGATACGCAGTATTTT.

This clonotype has at least ten counts. The rearrangement joins TRBV4-1 to TRBJ2-1; the D call may be TRBD1 or TRBD2 (5 bases each). V was pared by 3 bases and J by 7 bases, with 13 bases between. This CDR3 spans 14 amino acids. The germline gives CDR1 MGHRA, CDR2 YSYEKL. Written as DNA, the CDR3 is TGCGCCAGCAGCCATGTTGGGGGTAGGAATGAGCAGTTCTTC. Its protein is CASSHVGGRNEQFF.

The chain recombines TRBV2 with TRBJ2-5; TRBD2 might be the D (7 bases). The CDR3 is 16 amino acids. CDR1 is SNHLY, CDR2 FYNNEI, per germline. The ends were cut back, 1 base at V and 5 bases at J, with 17 bases in the middle. In DNA form, the CDR3 reads TGTGCCAGCAGTGAAGATTGGGGGAGGGGGTCCGAGACCCAGTACTTC. Protein product: CASSEDWGRGSETQYF.

In its sample, this clonotype was seen a few times. This may stem from a read error, because a much larger clone lies one nucleotide away. V gene TRBV27 combines with J gene TRBJ1-1; perhaps TRBD1 as D (6 bases). Germline CDR1 reads MNHEY; CDR2 reads SMNVEV (reference sequence). CDR3 length: 15 residues. This CDR3 reads CASRKQGTMNTVAFF. CDR3 bases: TGTGCCAGCAGGAAACAGGGCACCATGAACACTGTAGCTTTCTTT.

This clonotype qualifies as medium-sized (0.01 to 0.1%). The V gene is TRBV6-5, the J gene TRBJ2-7; possible D gene TRBD2, 6 bases. Trimming shortened V by 4 bases and J by 6 bases, and 16 bases separated the two germline ends. Germline-derived CDR1 and CDR2 are MNHEY and SVGAGI. The CDR3 length is 14 residues. CDR3: CASSSGTPASEQYF. The CDR3 DNA is TGTGCCAGCAGTTCCGGGACTCCGGCTAGCGAGCAGTACTTC.

Comment on this clonotype: This likely stems from a read error, as it lies one base from a far larger clone. Here the CDR3 omits its conserved ending phenylalanine or tryptophan, so a read error is the likely source. The chain links TRBV7-6 to TRBJ1-1; 9 positions agree with TRBD1. This CDR3 is built from 15 residues. The V segment lost 1 base and the J segment 7 bases; nucleotides outside the gene matches: 7. Germline-derived CDR1 and CDR2 are SGHVS and FNYEAQ. Here the CDR3 DNA reads TGTGCCAGCAGCTTAGGGACAGGGGAGTCCGATGAAGCTTTCCTT. Translation gives CASSLGTGESDEAFL.

Of note for this clonotype: Lacking the conserved final phenylalanine or tryptophan, this CDR3 likely reflects a read error. The chain links TRBV20-1 to TRBJ2-7; TRBD2 might be the D (5 bases). The V gene lost 5 bases and the J gene lost 0 bases, with 14 bases spanning the gap. The germline V gene encodes CDR1 DFQATT and CDR2 SNEGSKA (reference sequence). CDR3 size: 14 residues. The CDR3 DNA reads TGCAGTGCTCAACCGGACTGGCTCTCCTACGAGCAGTACCTC. Amino acid sequence: CSAQPDWLSYEQYL.

Concerning this clonotype itself: This may arise from a read error, as a much more abundant clone is one base away. The gene calls are TRBV20-1 and TRBJ1-2; 7 positions agree with TRBD1. Germline-derived CDR1 and CDR2 are DFQATT and SNEGSKA (reference sequence). This CDR3 is 15 amino acids long. V lost 1 base, J lost 2 bases, and 7 bases stayed unmatched. The CDR3 loop is CSARGLIGGNYGYTF. The CDR3 coding sequence is TGCAGTGCTAGAGGTCTAATAGGGGGCAACTATGGCTACACCTTC.

Ten or more counts support this clonotype. The V call is TRBV29-1, the J call TRBJ2-1, with 10 bases aligning to TRBD2. In germline, CDR1 is SQVTM, CDR2 ANQGSEA. V dropped 7 bases and J dropped 14; count of bases not matched to a gene: 8. This CDR3 spans 11 amino acids. The CDR3, as DNA: TGCAGCGCGAGGGGACTAGCGTCTGAGTTCTTC. This translates into CSARGLASEFF.

This clonotype was seen a handful of times. This chain links TRBV6-2 or TRBV6-3 with TRBJ2-1; possible D gene TRBD2, 6 bases. V dropped 6 bases and J dropped 1 base, with 10 bases sitting between them. Looked up from germline, CDR1 is MNHEY and CDR2 is SVGEGT. This CDR3 spans 14 amino acids. The CDR3 here is CASREGLSYNEQFF. The CDR3 DNA reads as TGTGCCAGCAGGGAGGGCCTTTCCTACAATGAGCAGTTCTTC.

The CDR3 DNA follows: TGTGCCAGCAGCCCAGGCGGCTCCTGGAGCACAGATACGCAGTATTTT. Translating it yields CASSPGGSWSTDTQYF. J is TRBJ2-3 and V is TRBV21-1. TRBV21-1 is described as a pseudogene. The CDR3 spans 16 residues.

The J gene is TRBJ1-2, the V gene TRBV28; D gene ambiguous. This CDR3 region has 13 residues. V was pared by 6 bases and J by 7 bases, with 15 bases between. Per germline, CDR1 MDHEN and CDR2 SYDVKM. DNA for the CDR3: TGTGCCAGCAGCACCCCAGGAGGCTCTGGCTACACCTTC. It translates to CASSTPGGSGYTF.

This clonotype was seen many times. The chain links TRBV20-1 to TRBJ2-1, with 10 positions matching TRBD2. Germline CDR1 and CDR2: DFQATT and SNEGSKA (reference sequence). CDR3 length: 12 residues. V trimming: 5 bases; J trimming: 7 bases; junction bases outside the gene matches: 2. The CDR3 sequence is CSAQREGNEQFF. CDR3 coding DNA: TGCAGTGCTCAGCGGGAGGGAAATGAGCAGTTCTTC.

This clonotype has more than one count but fewer than ten. CDR3 sequence reads: CASSFPRVSGANVLTF. For the CDR3, the DNA is TGTGCCAGCAGCTTCCCAAGGGTCTCTGGGGCCAACGTCCTGACTTTC. The chain combines TRBV7-9 with TRBJ2-6; D gene uncertain. The germline CDR1 and CDR2 sequences are SEHNR and FQNEAQ (reference sequence). The ends were cut back, 3 bases at V and 0 bases at J, with 9 bases in the middle. CDR3 length equals 16 residues. Based on the CDR3 plus reference TRBV7-9 and TRBJ2-6, the full variable domain is DTGVSQNPRHKITKRGQNVTFRCDPISEHNRLYWYRQTLGQGPEFLTYFQNEAQLEKSRLLSDRFSAERPKGSFSTLEIQRTEQGDSAMYLCASSFPRVSGANVLTFGAGSRLTVL.

This clonotype occurred many times. The V call is TRBV7-8, the J call TRBJ2-2; 9 bases map to TRBD2. V gave up 4 bases and J gave up 7 bases; unmatched junction bases: 13. The length of the CDR3 is 17 residues. Germline V gene sequence: CDR1 SGHVS, CDR2 FQNEAQ. CDR3 nucleotides: TGTGCCAGCAGCTCAGAAGGGATTAGCGGGAGAATCGGGGAGCTGTTTTTT. Translating it yields CASSSEGISGRIGELFF.

The chain employs TRBV2 and TRBJ2-3; no firm D call. The ends were cut back, 3 bases at V and 0 bases at J, with 4 bases in the middle. Germline loops: CDR1 SNHLY, CDR2 FYNNEI. The CDR3 has 13 residues. As DNA, the CDR3 is TGTGCCAGCAGTGAGGGGAGCACAGATACGCAGTATTTT. Its translation: CASSEGSTDTQYF.

On this clonotype: A much larger clone is a single base away; this may be a read error. V usage is TRBV6-5 and J usage is TRBJ2-2, with 10 positions matching TRBD2. Per germline, CDR1 MNHEY and CDR2 SVGAGI. This CDR3 comprises 16 residues. CDR3 nucleotides: TGTGCCAGCATCGGGGCTAGCGGGAGTCGCACCGGGGAGCTGCTTTTT. Encoded protein: CASIGASGSRTGELLF.